This T cell receptor (beta chain) was retrieved from a study of blood T cell repertoires in COVID-19. Study at large: T cells, B-cell-depleted T cells, or PBMCs provided the cDNA or gDNA that served as material.

In Cohort 3, a recovered donor had either two negative PCRs, clearance, or symptom resolution. Germline V gives CDR1 MNHEY, CDR2 SVGAGI. Trimming at V came to 5 bases and at J to 4 bases, leaving 4 bases not matched to a gene. The CDR3 is 13 residues long. Only a few counts were recorded for this clone. Original processing methods: It was from reference gene primer amplification that nucleated cell counts were estimated. Libraries were prepared by immunoSEQ multiplex PCR; TCRdb keeps only in-frame clonotypes and omits some of them. V and J calls and clone size follow that table, whereas D and trimming were derived from the DNA. This table holds about 370,000 clones, around 91% found once.

The sequenced sample consisted of PBMCs or T cells enriched from blood (not recorded which). The TCR comes from a man aged 18 to 30 who had recovered from COVID-19. The chain carries TRBV6-5 and TRBJ1-2; TRBD1 matches at 7 bases. The CDR3 DNA reads TGTGCCAGCAGTAGGGACAGTGGCTATGGCTACACCTTC. Translating gives CASSRDSGYGYTF.